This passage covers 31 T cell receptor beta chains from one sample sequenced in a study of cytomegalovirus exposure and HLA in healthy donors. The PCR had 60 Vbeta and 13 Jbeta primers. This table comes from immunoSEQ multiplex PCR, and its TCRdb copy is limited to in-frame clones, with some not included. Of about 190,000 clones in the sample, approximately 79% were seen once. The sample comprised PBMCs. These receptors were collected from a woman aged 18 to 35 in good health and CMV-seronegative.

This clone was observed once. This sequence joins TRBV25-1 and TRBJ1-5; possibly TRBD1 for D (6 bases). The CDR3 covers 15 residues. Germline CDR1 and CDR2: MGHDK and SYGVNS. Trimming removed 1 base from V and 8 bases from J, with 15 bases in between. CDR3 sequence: CASSESGGGPEPQHF. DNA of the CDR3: TGTGCCAGCAGTGAATCTGGGGGCGGCCCAGAGCCCCAGCATTTT.

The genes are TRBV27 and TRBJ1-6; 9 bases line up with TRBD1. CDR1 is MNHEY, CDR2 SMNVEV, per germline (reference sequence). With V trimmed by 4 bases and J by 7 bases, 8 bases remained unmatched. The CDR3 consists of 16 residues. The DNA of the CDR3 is TGTGCCAGCAGTTCAAACTCGGGACAGGGCAATTCACCCCTCCACTTT. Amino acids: CASSSNSGQGNSPLHF.

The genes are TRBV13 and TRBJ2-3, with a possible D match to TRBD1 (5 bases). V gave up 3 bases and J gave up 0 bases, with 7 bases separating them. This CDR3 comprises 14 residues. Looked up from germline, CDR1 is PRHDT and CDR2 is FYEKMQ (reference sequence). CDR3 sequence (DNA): TGTGCCAGCAGCTTTCGGACAAGCACAGATACGCAGTATTTT. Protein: CASSFRTSTDTQYF.

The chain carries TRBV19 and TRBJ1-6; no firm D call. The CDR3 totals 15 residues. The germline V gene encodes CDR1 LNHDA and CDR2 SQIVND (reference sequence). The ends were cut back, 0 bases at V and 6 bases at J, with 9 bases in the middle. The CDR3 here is CASSIDSGFNSPLHF. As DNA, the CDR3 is TGTGCCAGTAGTATAGATTCGGGGTTTAATTCACCCCTCCACTTT.

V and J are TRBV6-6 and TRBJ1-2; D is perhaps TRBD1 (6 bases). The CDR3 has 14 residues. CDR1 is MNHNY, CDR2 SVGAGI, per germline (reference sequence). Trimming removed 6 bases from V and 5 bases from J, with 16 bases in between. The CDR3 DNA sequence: TGTGCCAGCAGGGGAGGGGGGGCAGGGTATGGCTACACCTTC. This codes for CASRGGGAGYGYTF.

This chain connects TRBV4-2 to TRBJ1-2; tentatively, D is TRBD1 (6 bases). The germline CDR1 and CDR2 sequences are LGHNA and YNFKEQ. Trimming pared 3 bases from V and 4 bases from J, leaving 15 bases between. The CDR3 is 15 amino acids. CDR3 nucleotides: TGTGCCAGCAGCCAGGACGGTGAGGGGGTCTATGGCTACACCTTC. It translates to CASSQDGEGVYGYTF.

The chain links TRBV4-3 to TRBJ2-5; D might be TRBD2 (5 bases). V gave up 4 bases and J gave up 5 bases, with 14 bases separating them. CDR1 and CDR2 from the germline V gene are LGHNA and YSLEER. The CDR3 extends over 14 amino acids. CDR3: CASSRGGSEETQYF. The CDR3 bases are TGCGCCAGCAGCCGTGGCGGGTCCGAGGAGACCCAGTACTTC.

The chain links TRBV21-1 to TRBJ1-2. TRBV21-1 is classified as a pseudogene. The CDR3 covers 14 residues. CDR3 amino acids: CASSKKRSNYGYTF. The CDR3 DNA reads TGTGCCAGCAGCAAAAAACGGTCTAACTATGGCTACACCTTC.

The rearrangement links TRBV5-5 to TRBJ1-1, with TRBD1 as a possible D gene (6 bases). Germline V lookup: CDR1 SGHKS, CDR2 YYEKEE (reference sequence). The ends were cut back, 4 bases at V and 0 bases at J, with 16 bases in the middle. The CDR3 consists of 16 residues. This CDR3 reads CASSMTTGIMNTEAFF. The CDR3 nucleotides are TGTGCCAGCAGCATGACGACAGGCATCATGAACACTGAAGCTTTCTTT.

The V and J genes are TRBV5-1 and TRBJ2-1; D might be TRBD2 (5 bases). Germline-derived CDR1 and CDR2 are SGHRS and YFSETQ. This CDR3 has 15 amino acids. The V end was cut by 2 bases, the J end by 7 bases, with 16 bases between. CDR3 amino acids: CASSFRFASGNEQFF. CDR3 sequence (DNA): TGCGCCAGCAGCTTTAGGTTTGCATCGGGAAATGAGCAGTTCTTC.

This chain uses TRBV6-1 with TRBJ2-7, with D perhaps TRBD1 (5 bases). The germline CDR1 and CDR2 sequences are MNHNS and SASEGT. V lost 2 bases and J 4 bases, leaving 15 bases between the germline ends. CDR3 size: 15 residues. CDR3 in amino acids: CASSEKGQGEYEQYF. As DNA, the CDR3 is TGTGCCAGCAGTGAAAAAGGGCAGGGTGAATACGAGCAGTACTTC.

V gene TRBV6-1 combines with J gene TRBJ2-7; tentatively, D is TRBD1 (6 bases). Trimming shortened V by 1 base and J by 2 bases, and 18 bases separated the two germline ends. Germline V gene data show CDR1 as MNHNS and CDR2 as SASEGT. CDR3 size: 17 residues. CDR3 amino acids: CASSEGVPGARTYEQYF. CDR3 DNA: TGTGCCAGCAGTGAAGGGGTACCAGGGGCTAGAACCTACGAGCAGTACTTC.

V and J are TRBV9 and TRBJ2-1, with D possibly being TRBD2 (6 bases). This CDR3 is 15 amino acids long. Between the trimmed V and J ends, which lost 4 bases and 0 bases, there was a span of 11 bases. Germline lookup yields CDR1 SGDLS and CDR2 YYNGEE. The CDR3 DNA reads TGTGCCAGCAGCTCCGCGGGGTCCTCCTACAATGAGCAGTTCTTC. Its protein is CASSSAGSSYNEQFF.

CDR3 residues: CASSQPEDLNYGYTF. The DNA for the CDR3 is TGTGCCAGCAGTCAGCCTGAGGATCTCAACTATGGCTACACCTTC. The J gene is TRBJ1-2, the V gene TRBV6-6; D is ambiguous. This CDR3 region has 15 residues. Trimming took 5 bases from V and 2 from J, leaving 15 bases between them. Germline V gene data show CDR1 as MNHNY and CDR2 as SVGAGI (reference sequence).

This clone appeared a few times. DNA for the CDR3: TGTGCCAGTGAGGACAGTGACTATGGCTACACCTTC. This encodes CASEDSDYGYTF. This chain joins TRBV19 and TRBJ1-2; D perhaps matches TRBD1 (6 bases). This CDR3 spans 12 amino acids. The germline CDR1 and CDR2 sequences are LNHDA and SQIVND (reference sequence). Trimming pared 8 bases from V and 3 bases from J, leaving 10 bases between.

Here the CDR3 reads CSVVRDSGNTIYF. DNA for the CDR3: TGCAGCGTTGTCAGGGATTCTGGAAACACCATATATTTT. The chain joins TRBV29-1 to TRBJ1-3; D might be TRBD1 (5 bases). Per germline, CDR1 SQVTM and CDR2 ANQGSEA. Trimming shortened V by 4 bases and J by 1 base, and 8 bases separated the two germline ends. The CDR3 spans 13 residues.

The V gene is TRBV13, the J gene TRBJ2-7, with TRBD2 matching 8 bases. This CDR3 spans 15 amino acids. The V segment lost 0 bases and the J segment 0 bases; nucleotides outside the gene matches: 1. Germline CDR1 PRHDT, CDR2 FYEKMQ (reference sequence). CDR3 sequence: CASSLGLAGSYEQYF. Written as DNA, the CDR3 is TGTGCCAGCAGCTTAGGGCTAGCGGGCTCCTACGAGCAGTACTTC.

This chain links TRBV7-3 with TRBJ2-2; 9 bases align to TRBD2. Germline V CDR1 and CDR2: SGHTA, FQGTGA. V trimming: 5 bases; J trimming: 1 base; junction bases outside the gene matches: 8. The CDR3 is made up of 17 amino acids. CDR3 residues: CASSPTSSGGNTGELFF. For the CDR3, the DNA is TGTGCCAGCAGCCCTACGAGTAGCGGGGGGAACACCGGGGAGCTGTTTTTT.

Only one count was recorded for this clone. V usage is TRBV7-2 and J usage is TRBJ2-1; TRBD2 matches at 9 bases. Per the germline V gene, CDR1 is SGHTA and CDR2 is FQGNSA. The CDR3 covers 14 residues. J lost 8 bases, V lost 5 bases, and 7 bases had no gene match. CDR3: CASSPGLASDEQFF. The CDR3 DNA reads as TGTGCCAGCAGCCCCGGACTAGCGTCGGATGAGCAGTTCTTC.

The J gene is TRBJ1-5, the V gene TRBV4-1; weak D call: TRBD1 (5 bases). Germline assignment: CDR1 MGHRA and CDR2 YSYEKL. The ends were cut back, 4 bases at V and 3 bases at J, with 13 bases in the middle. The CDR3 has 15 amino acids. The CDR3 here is CASSRPGGFNQPQHF. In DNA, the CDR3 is TGCGCCAGCAGCCGTCCGGGGGGGTTCAATCAGCCCCAGCATTTT.

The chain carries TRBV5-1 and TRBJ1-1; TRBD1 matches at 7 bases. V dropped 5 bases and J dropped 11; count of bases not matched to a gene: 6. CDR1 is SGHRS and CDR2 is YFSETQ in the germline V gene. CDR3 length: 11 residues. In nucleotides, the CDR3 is TGCGCCAGCAGTAAGGGGGCGGAGGCTTTCTTT. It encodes CASSKGAEAFF.

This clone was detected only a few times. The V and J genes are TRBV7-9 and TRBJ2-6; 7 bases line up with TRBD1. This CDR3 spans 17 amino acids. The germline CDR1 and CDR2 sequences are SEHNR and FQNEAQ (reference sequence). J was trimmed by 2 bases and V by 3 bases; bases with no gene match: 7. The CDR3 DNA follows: TGTGCCAGCAGCTTCGGGACAGTAACTGCTGGGGCCAACGTCCTGACTTTC. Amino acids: CASSFGTVTAGANVLTF.

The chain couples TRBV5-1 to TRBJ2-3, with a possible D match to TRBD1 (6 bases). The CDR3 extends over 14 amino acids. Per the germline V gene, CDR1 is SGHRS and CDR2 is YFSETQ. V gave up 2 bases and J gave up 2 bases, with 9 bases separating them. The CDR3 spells CASSLQGFTDTQYF. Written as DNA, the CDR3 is TGCGCCAGCAGCTTACAGGGTTTCACAGATACGCAGTATTTT.

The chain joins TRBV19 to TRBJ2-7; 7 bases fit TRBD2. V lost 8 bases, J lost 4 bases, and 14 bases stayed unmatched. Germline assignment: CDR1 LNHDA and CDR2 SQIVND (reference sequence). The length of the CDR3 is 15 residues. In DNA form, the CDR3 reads TGTGCCAGTTCCCTAGGAGGCGGGAGTACTTACGAGCAGTACTTC. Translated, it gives CASSLGGGSTYEQYF.

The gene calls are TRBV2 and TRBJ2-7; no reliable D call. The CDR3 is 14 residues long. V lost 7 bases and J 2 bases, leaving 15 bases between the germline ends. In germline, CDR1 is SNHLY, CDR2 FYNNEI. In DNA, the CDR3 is TGTGCCAGCAATTTCGGTGTCCGAACCTACGAGCAGTACTTC. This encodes CASNFGVRTYEQYF.

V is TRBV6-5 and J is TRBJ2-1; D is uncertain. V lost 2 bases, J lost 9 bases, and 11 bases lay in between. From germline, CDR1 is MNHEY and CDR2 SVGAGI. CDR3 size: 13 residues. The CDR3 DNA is TGTGCCAGCAGTTACGGAGTTATCGGTGAGCAGTTCTTC. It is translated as CASSYGVIGEQFF.

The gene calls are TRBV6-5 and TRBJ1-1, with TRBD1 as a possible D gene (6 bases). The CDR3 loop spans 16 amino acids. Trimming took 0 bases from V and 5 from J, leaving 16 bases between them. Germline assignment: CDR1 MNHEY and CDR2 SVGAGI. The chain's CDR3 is CASSYSGTSTGTEAFF. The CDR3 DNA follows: TGTGCCAGCAGTTACTCGGGGACATCCACGGGGACTGAAGCTTTCTTT.

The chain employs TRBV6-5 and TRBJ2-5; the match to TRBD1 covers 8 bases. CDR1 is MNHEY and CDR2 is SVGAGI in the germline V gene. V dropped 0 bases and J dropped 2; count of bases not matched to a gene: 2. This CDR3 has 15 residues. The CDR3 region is CASSYSRDRQETQYF. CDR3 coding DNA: TGTGCCAGCAGTTACTCGCGGGACAGGCAAGAGACCCAGTACTTC.

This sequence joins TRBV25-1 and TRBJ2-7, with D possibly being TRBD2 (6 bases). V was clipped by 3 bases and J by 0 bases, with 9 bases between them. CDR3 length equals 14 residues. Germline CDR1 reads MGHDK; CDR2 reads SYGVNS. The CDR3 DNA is TGTGCCAGCAGTGAGGTGGGGGGCTCCTACGAGCAGTACTTC. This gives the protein CASSEVGGSYEQYF.

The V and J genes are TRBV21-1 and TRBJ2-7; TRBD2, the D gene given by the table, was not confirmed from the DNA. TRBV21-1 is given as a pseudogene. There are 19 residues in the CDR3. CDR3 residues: CASSKAPKSGGLSSYEQYF. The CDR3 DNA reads TGTGCCAGCAGCAAAGCCCCCAAGAGCGGGGGCCTAAGCTCCTACGAGCAGTACTTC.

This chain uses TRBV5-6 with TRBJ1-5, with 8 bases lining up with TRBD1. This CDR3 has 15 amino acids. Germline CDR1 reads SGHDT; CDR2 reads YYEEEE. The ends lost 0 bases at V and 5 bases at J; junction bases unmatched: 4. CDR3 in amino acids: CASSLAGGGDQPQHF. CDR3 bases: TGTGCCAGCAGCTTGGCAGGGGGCGGGGATCAGCCCCAGCATTTT.